This T cell receptor beta chain derives from a study of T cells in Graves' hyperthyroidism and ophthalmopathy. It was RNA transcripts that yielded the amplified TCR beta CDR3 regions. When the TCR CDR3 underwent first-round RT-PCR, the HTBI primer set was used. TCRdb re-called the multiplex PCR reads through MiXCR, storing one row per CDR3 protein. The profile shows some 340,000 distinct CDR3 sequences, approximately 15% of them singletons. Study results and caveats: The model made its ophthalmopathy prediction, and onset followed a median 6.5 months later.

V shed 5 bases and J shed 3 bases, with 23 bases lying between them. The germline V gene has CDR1 MDHEN and CDR2 SYDVKM. The CDR3 spans 19 residues. This clonotype was recorded many times. The antigen remains unidentified. Uncontrolled infection, other autoimmune disease, pregnancy or lactation led to exclusion. The rearrangement links TRBV28 to TRBJ1-6; D uncertain. The sequence derives from a woman aged 40 to 50 with Graves' ophthalmopathy. The sample was blood. The CDR3 nucleotides read TGTGCCAGCAGTCCCGTGGGCAGATCCCCCAAGAACTATAATTCACCCCTCCACTTT. Protein sequence: CASSPVGRSPKNYNSPLHF.